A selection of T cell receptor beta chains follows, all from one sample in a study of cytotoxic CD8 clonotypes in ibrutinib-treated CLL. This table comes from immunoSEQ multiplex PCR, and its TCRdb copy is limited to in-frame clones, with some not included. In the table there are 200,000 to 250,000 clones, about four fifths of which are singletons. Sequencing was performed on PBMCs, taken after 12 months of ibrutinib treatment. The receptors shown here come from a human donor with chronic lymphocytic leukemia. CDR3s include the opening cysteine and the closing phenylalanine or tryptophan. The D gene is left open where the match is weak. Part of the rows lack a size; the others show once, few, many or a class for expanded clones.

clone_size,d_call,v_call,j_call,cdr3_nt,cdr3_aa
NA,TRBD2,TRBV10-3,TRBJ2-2,TGTGCCATCAGCCTCCGGCTAGCGGGGGAATCGAACACCGGGGAGCTGTTTTTT,CAISLRLAGESNTGELFF
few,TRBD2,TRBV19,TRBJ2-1,TGTGCCAGTACCTTACTAGCGGGGGATTACAATGAGCAGTTCTTC,CASTLLAGDYNEQFF
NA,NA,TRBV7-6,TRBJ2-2,TGTGCCAGCAGCTTATCAGGAATCGGGGAGCTGTTTTTT,CASSLSGIGELFF
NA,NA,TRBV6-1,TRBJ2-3,TGTGCCAGCACCAAATCAGGGACAAATACGCAGTATTTT,CASTKSGTNTQYF
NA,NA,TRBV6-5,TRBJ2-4,TGTGCCAGCAGTTACTCGAGCCCCCGGTATAAGAACATTCAGTACTTC,CASSYSSPRYKNIQYF
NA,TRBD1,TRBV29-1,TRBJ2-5,TGCAGCGGTGGGGGACAGCTGGAGACCCAGTACTTC,CSGGGQLETQYF
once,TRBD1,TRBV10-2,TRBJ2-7,TGCGCCAGCAGTGAGCCCGACAGGGTCGAGCAGTACTTC,CASSEPDRVEQYF
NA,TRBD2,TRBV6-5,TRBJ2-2,TGTGCCAGCAGTTACTCACCAGGGAGGGCCGGGGAGCTGTTTTTT,CASSYSPGRAGELFF
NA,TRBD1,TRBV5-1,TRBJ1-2,TGCGCCAGCAGCTACGGGACAGCCTCCTTAGACTATGGCTACACCTTC,CASSYGTASLDYGYTF
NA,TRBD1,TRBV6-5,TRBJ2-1,TGTGCCAGCAGTTACTCTAGGACAGGGAATGAGCAGTTCTTC,CASSYSRTGNEQFF
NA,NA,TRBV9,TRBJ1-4,TGTGCCAGCAGCGTGACAGGATTTAATGAAAAACTGTTTTTT,CASSVTGFNEKLFF
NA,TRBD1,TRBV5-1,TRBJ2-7,TGCGCCAGCAGCCTAAACCTAGACAGGGAGTGGTACGAGCAGTACTTC,CASSLNLDREWYEQYF
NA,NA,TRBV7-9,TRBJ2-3,TGTGCCAGCAACCCGGGGGGCACAGATACGCAGTATTTT,CASNPGGTDTQYF
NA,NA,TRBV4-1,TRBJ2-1,TGCGCCAGCAGCCTGGGGACTTCCTACGGGCAGTTCTTC,CASSLGTSYGQFF
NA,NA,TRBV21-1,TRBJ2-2,TGTGCCAGCAGCCTAGAGACAGGGAGGAACACCGGGGAGCTGTTTTTT,CASSLETGRNTGELFF
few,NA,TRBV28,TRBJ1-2,TGTGCCAGCACCCTTGGAGAAGGCTACACCTTC,CASTLGEGYTF
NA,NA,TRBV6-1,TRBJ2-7,TGTGCCAGCAGTGACGTGAGAGGGGTTCCCCACGAGCAGTACTTC,CASSDVRGVPHEQYF
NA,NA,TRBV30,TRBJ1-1,TGTGCCTGGAGACGGGAGGTGTCCACTGAAGCTTTCTTT,CAWRREVSTEAFF
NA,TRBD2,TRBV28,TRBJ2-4,TGTGCCAGCAGTTCCACTAGCGGGAGGGCCTTGGGGAAAAACATTCAGTACTTC,CASSSTSGRALGKNIQYF
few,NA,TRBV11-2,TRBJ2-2,TGTGCCAGCAGCCCGGTGAGGGCTCGGGGGGAGCTGTTTTTT,CASSPVRARGELFF
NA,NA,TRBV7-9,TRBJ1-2,TGTGCCAGCAGCTCCGGCGATGGCTACACCTTC,CASSSGDGYTF
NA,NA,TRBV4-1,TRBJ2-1,TGCGCCAGCAGTCAGAGTCGACAGGTAGAGCAGTTCTTC,CASSQSRQVEQFF
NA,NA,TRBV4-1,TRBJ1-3,TGCGCCAGCAGCCAAGATTCTATTCAGGGAAACTCTGGAAACACCATATATTTT,CASSQDSIQGNSGNTIYF
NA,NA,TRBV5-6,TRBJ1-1,TGTGCCAGCACCGAGCCGGGGGTGACTGAAGCTTTCTTT,CASTEPGVTEAFF
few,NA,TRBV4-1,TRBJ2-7,TGCGCCAGCAGCCTCATCAACGTGGTTACCTACGAGCAGTACTTC,CASSLINVVTYEQYF
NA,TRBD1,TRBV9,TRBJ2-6,TGTGCCAGCAGCGGGGGACAGGGCATCTCCTCTGGGGCCAACGTCCTGACTTTC,CASSGGQGISSGANVLTF
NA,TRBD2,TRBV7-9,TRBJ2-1,TGTGCCAGCAGCCCTAGCGGGAGTGAGCAGTTCTTC,CASSPSGSEQFF
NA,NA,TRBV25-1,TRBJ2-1,TGTGCCAGCAGTGACCCTGGACATCTAAACTACAATGAGCAGTTCTTC,CASSDPGHLNYNEQFF
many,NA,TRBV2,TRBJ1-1,TGTGCCAGCATCCAGCCCGGGGAAACTGAAGCTTTCTTT,CASIQPGETEAFF
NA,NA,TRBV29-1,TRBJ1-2,TGCAGCGGAATGGAATTGGGGGCTTATGGCTACACCTTC,CSGMELGAYGYTF
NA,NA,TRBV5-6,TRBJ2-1,TGTGCCAGCAGCTATGGGAATCGCAATGAGCAGTTCTTC,CASSYGNRNEQFF
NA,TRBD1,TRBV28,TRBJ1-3,TGTGCCAGCAGTGTAGACAGGGCTGGAAACACCATATATTTT,CASSVDRAGNTIYF
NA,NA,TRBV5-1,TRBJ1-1,TGCGCCAGCAGCTTGCAGGGGAGCGATAGCACTGAAGCTTTCTTT,CASSLQGSDSTEAFF
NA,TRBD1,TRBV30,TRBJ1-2,TGTGCCTGGAGTCGGACAGGGGAGGCCTATGGCTACACCTTC,CAWSRTGEAYGYTF
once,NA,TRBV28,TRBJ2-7,TGTGCCAGCAGTAGCCCGACAGGCCCCTACGAGCAGTACTTC,CASSSPTGPYEQYF
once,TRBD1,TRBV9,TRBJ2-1,TGTGCCAGCAGCACCTACAGGGGGAGCAATGAGCAGTTCTTC,CASSTYRGSNEQFF
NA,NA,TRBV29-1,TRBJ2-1,TGCAGCGTTTTCGGGGGTTACAATGAGCAGTTCTTC,CSVFGGYNEQFF
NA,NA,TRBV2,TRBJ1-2,TGTGCCAGCAGTGAAGATTTGGGCCGTAAGGCTTCCTTC,CASSEDLGRKASF
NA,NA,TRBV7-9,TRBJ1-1,TGTGCCAGCAGCTTAGCGCTTATGAACACTGAAGCTTTCTTT,CASSLALMNTEAFF
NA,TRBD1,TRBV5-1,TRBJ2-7,TGCGCCAGCAGCGGTGGACCGGGACAGGGGCCCCACGAGCAGTACTTC,CASSGGPGQGPHEQYF
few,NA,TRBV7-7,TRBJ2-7,TGTGCTAGCAGCTTAGGGCAGGGGCCTTCCTACGAGCAGTACTTC,CASSLGQGPSYEQYF
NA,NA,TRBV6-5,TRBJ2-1,TGTGCCAGCAGTTACTCTCCCTACAATGAGCAGTTCTTC,CASSYSPYNEQFF
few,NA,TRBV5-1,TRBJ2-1,TGCGCCAGCAGCCGGGACATCCGGGAGCAGTTCTTC,CASSRDIREQFF
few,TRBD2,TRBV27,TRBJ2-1,TGTGCCAGCAGTTTAGGGGGGGTACAGTTCTTC,CASSLGGVQFF
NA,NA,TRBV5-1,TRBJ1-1,TGCGCCAGCAGCTTAACAGGAAACCTACTGACTGAAGCTTTCTTT,CASSLTGNLLTEAFF
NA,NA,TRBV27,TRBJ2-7,TGTGCCAGCAGCCGCCCCGGGACTCGTGAGCAGTACTTC,CASSRPGTREQYF
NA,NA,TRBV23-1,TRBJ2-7,TGCGCCAGCACTCCCGAACTCCCTGGACATACCTACGAGCAGTACTTC,CASTPELPGHTYEQYF
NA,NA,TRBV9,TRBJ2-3,TGTGCCAGCAGCGGAGGACTCCTGAGATCAGATACGCAGTATTTT,CASSGGLLRSDTQYF
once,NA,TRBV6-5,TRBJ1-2,TGTGCCAGCAGTCTTGACAGCCACTATGGCTACACCTTC,CASSLDSHYGYTF
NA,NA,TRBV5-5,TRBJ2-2,TGTGCCAGCAGCTTGAAAGACGTCAGAACCACCGGGGAGCTGTTTTTT,CASSLKDVRTTGELFF
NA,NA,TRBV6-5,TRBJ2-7,TGTGCCAGCAGTGAACAGGTTGGGACGGAGCAGTACTTC,CASSEQVGTEQYF
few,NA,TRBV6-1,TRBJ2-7,TGTGCCAGCAGCCCCCGGGACGGGACCTACGAGCAGTACTTC,CASSPRDGTYEQYF
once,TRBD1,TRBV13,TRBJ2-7,TGTGCCAGCAGCCGCGGACAGGGGCGAGGCGAGCAGTACTTC,CASSRGQGRGEQYF
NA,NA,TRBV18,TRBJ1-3,TGTGCCAGCTCACCCTCACAGGGTATGGACACCATATATTTT,CASSPSQGMDTIYF